This is a list of T cell receptor beta chains from one sample in a study of monozygotic twins with inflammatory bowel disease. After re-calling the 5' RACE reads, TCRdb lists one entry per CDR3 protein, DNA absent. This repertoire comprises approximately 330,000 distinct CDR3 sequences; its ten largest clones make up around 2%. The specimen sequenced was blood. The receptors derive from a human donor with ulcerative colitis or Crohn's disease, or a healthy co-twin of an affected twin (not recorded which). The CDR3 runs from the conserved cysteine through the conserved F or W. Each record gives: V gene, CDR3 length, J gene, CDR3 protein.

v_gene: TRBV3-1; len: 15; j_gene: TRBJ2-7; CDR3aa: CASSQDHRRTYEQYF
v_gene: TRBV20-1; len: 16; j_gene: TRBJ2-5; CDR3aa: CSAREGARIRGETQYF
v_gene: TRBV6-6; len: 14; j_gene: TRBJ2-7; CDR3aa: CASSPGLASNEQYF
v_gene: TRBV10-3; len: 15; j_gene: TRBJ2-7; CDR3aa: CAIAAQGSSSYEQYF
v_gene: TRBV7-2; len: 16; j_gene: TRBJ2-3; CDR3aa: CASSLVGGASTDTQYF
v_gene: TRBV20-1; len: 16; j_gene: TRBJ2-7; CDR3aa: CSAREVGWGTSYEQYF
v_gene: TRBV28; len: 16; j_gene: TRBJ2-7; CDR3aa: CASSSISGTGGYEQYF
v_gene: TRBV5-1; len: 16; j_gene: TRBJ2-3; CDR3aa: CASSLEGGMGGDTQYF
v_gene: TRBV15; len: 16; j_gene: TRBJ2-3; CDR3aa: CATSRRGGRRTDTQYF
v_gene: TRBV7-2; len: 15; j_gene: TRBJ2-7; CDR3aa: CASSLAWGRSYEQYF
v_gene: TRBV28; len: 17; j_gene: TRBJ2-1; CDR3aa: CASSPKYRGPNNYEQFF
v_gene: TRBV12-3/TRBV12-4; len: 11; j_gene: TRBJ2-1; CDR3aa: CASTAGHQQFF
v_gene: TRBV5-6; len: 13; j_gene: TRBJ2-5; CDR3aa: CASSFASPETQYF
v_gene: TRBV20-1; len: 15; j_gene: TRBJ2-6; CDR3aa: CSAPVREAGANVLTF
v_gene: TRBV11-2; len: 16; j_gene: TRBJ2-3; CDR3aa: CASSLGTSGVTDTQYF
v_gene: TRBV12-5; len: 14; j_gene: TRBJ1-1; CDR3aa: CASGTSGENTEAFF
v_gene: TRBV29-1; len: 17; j_gene: TRBJ2-1; CDR3aa: CSVETREGVAGLNEQFF
v_gene: TRBV20-1; len: 14; j_gene: TRBJ2-7; CDR3aa: CSARVGSGRGEQYF
v_gene: TRBV7-3; len: 13; j_gene: TRBJ1-3; CDR3aa: CASSSVPGNTIYF
v_gene: TRBV15; len: 15; j_gene: TRBJ1-5; CDR3aa: CATSREVYSNQPQHF
v_gene: TRBV28; len: 12; j_gene: TRBJ2-7; CDR3aa: CASSEEGYEQYF
v_gene: TRBV11-2; len: 20; j_gene: TRBJ1-3; CDR3aa: CASSSRTGQGQGISGNTIYF
v_gene: TRBV12-3/TRBV12-4; len: 12; j_gene: TRBJ2-1; CDR3aa: CASRRQYNEQLF
v_gene: TRBV6-1; len: 14; j_gene: TRBJ2-1; CDR3aa: CASSQRGNRNEQFF
v_gene: TRBV7-9; len: 16; j_gene: TRBJ2-1; CDR3aa: CASRLVWGLAANEQFF
v_gene: TRBV7-3; len: 18; j_gene: TRBJ2-3; CDR3aa: CASSLSPYGSPSLDTQYF
v_gene: TRBV20-1; len: 14; j_gene: TRBJ1-5; CDR3aa: CSARGFSSNQPQHF
v_gene: TRBV2; len: 13; j_gene: TRBJ2-5; CDR3aa: CASSRSPQETQYF
v_gene: TRBV19; len: 19; j_gene: TRBJ2-1; CDR3aa: CASSTTGTGGFSSYNEQFF
v_gene: TRBV4-2; len: 13; j_gene: TRBJ1-4; CDR3aa: CASSPDRTGGLFF
v_gene: TRBV10-3; len: 13; j_gene: TRBJ1-1; CDR3aa: CAISETGTTEAFF
v_gene: TRBV9; len: 16; j_gene: TRBJ2-1; CDR3aa: CASSGGGGLTRNEQFF
v_gene: TRBV12-3/TRBV12-4; len: 14; j_gene: TRBJ1-5; CDR3aa: CASSRQGGNQPQHF
v_gene: TRBV6-2/TRBV6-3; len: 13; j_gene: TRBJ2-5; CDR3aa: CASSYRFQETQYF
v_gene: TRBV12-3/TRBV12-4; len: 16; j_gene: TRBJ1-4; CDR3aa: CASSSGQGTLNEKLFF
v_gene: TRBV5-1; len: 15; j_gene: TRBJ2-7; CDR3aa: CASSSGQGSTYEQYF
v_gene: TRBV9; len: 16; j_gene: TRBJ2-1; CDR3aa: CASSSPGQGLWNEQFF
v_gene: TRBV19; len: 15; j_gene: TRBJ2-3; CDR3aa: CASSIGQGETDTQYF
v_gene: TRBV29-1; len: 14; j_gene: TRBJ2-2; CDR3aa: CSVVGQGHTGELFF
v_gene: TRBV7-2; len: 14; j_gene: TRBJ2-7; CDR3aa: CASSRSTGVYEQYF
v_gene: TRBV3-1; len: 14; j_gene: TRBJ2-7; CDR3aa: CASSQESQGKEQYF
v_gene: TRBV20-1; len: 18; j_gene: TRBJ2-1; CDR3aa: CSARDILTGGGSYNEQFF
v_gene: TRBV7-8; len: 16; j_gene: TRBJ1-1; CDR3aa: CASSLSRYGKNTEAFF
v_gene: TRBV7-2; len: 14; j_gene: TRBJ1-1; CDR3aa: CASRTGPRDTEAFF
v_gene: TRBV19; len: 17; j_gene: TRBJ2-6; CDR3aa: CASSIALGGTGANVLTF
v_gene: TRBV11-2; len: 14; j_gene: TRBJ1-5; CDR3aa: CAGSLTGSSQPQHF
v_gene: TRBV6-6; len: 14; j_gene: TRBJ2-7; CDR3aa: CASSWLVFPYEQYF
v_gene: TRBV7-3; len: 14; j_gene: TRBJ2-6; CDR3aa: CASSFNPGANVLTF
v_gene: TRBV5-1; len: 14; j_gene: TRBJ2-1; CDR3aa: CASSVDSSYNEQFF